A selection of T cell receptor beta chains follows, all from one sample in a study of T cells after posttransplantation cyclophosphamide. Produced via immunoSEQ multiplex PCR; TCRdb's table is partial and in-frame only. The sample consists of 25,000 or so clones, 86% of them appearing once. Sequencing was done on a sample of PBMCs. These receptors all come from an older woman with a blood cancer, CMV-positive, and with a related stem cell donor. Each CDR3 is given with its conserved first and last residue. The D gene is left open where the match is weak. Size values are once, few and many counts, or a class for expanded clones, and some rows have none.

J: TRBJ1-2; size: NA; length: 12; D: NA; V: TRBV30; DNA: TGTGCCTGGGGAGGCCCTCAGAGTGGCTACACCTTC; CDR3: CAWGGPQSGYTF
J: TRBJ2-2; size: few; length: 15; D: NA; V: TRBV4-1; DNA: TGCGCCAGCAGCCAGCGGGGATCGAACACCGGGGAGCTGTTTTTT; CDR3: CASSQRGSNTGELFF
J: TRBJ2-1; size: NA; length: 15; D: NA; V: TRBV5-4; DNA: TGTGCCAGCAGCCTGAGAGGGATGTCCTACAATGAGCAGTTCTTC; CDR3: CASSLRGMSYNEQFF
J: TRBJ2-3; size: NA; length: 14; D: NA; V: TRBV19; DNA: TGTGCCAGTTCGGTGACGACTAGCACAGATACGCAGTATTTT; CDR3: CASSVTTSTDTQYF
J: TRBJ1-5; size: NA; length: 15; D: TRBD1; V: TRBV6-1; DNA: TGTGCCAGCACCCAAGGACAGGGTAACGGTCAGCCCCAGCATTTT; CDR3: CASTQGQGNGQPQHF
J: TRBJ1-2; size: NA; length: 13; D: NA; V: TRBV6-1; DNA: TGTGCCAGCAGTTCCCTCCGACATAGTGGCTACACCTTC; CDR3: CASSSLRHSGYTF
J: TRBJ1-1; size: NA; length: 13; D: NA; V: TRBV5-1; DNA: TGCGCCAGCCGCTCAGGGTTTGGGACTGAAGCTTTCTTT; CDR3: CASRSGFGTEAFF
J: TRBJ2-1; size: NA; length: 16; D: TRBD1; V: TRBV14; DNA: TGTGCCAGCAGCCAAGTTCCGGGACAGGGTGACAATGAGCAGTTCTTC; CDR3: CASSQVPGQGDNEQFF
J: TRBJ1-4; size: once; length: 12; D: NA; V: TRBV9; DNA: TGTGCCAGCAGTCCAGACAGAAGAAAGCTGTTTTTT; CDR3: CASSPDRRKLFF
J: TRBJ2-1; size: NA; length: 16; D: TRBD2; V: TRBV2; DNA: TGTGCCAGCAGTGAGAAGGGACTAGCGGGAGTAAATGAGCAGTTCTTC; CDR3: CASSEKGLAGVNEQFF
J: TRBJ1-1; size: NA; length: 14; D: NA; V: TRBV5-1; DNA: TGCGCCAGCAGCTTGGAGCTAGGGGCCGCTGAAGCTTTCTTT; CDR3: CASSLELGAAEAFF
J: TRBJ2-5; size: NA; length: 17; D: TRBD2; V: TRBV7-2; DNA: TGTGCCAGCAGCTTAGTGGTCCTAGCGGGTGTCCAAGAGACCCAGTACTTC; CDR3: CASSLVVLAGVQETQYF
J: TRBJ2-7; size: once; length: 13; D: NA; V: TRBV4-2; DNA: TGTGCCAGCAGCCGGGGACATGGCAGCGAGCAGTACTTC; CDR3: CASSRGHGSEQYF
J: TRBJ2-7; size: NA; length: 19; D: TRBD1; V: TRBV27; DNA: TGTGCCAGCAGTTTCCCAAAACTGGGACAGGGGCTACCTTCCTACGAGCAGTACTTC; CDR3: CASSFPKLGQGLPSYEQYF